A selection of T cell receptor beta chains follows, all from one sample in a study of shared clonotypes between healthy human individuals. The protocol was immunoSEQ multiplex PCR, while the TCRdb copy is restricted to in-frame clones and leaves out a portion. Of about 1 million clones in the sample, about 75% were seen once. The sequencing input was memory CD4+ T cells sorted from blood. The receptors were sampled from a man between 18 and 35 years old in good health. Each CDR3 is given with its conserved first and last residue. D genes are given only for firm matches. Size tells how often a clone was seen (once, few, many) or the class of an expanded clone, and some rows leave it out.

length: 14; J: TRBJ1-1; D: -; size: -; V: TRBV10-1; CDR3: CATRPGGLDTEAFF; DNA: TGCGCCACCCGGCCCGGAGGGCTTGACACTGAAGCTTTCTTT
length: 18; J: TRBJ2-6; D: -; size: -; V: TRBV18; CDR3: CASSPPAGVGSGANVLTF; DNA: TGTGCCAGCTCACCACCGGCAGGGGTTGGCTCTGGGGCCAACGTCCTGACTTTC
length: 13; J: TRBJ2-1; D: TRBD2; size: few; V: TRBV2; CDR3: CASFHTSVYEQFF; DNA: TGTGCCAGCTTTCACACTAGCGTCTATGAGCAGTTCTTC
length: 16; J: TRBJ2-1; D: -; size: -; V: TRBV14; CDR3: CASSVRGPGPYNEQFF; DNA: TGTGCCAGCAGCGTAAGGGGACCCGGTCCCTACAATGAGCAGTTCTTC
length: 11; J: TRBJ1-2; D: -; size: -; V: TRBV20-1; CDR3: CSARVNYGYTF; DNA: TGCAGTGCTAGGGTTAACTATGGCTACACCTTC
length: 14; J: TRBJ2-2; D: -; size: -; V: TRBV19; CDR3: CASSTVLNTGELFF; DNA: TGTGCCAGTTCGACAGTTTTGAACACCGGGGAGCTGTTTTTT
length: 15; J: TRBJ1-2; D: TRBD1; size: -; V: TRBV5-1; CDR3: CASSPGTGIHYGYTF; DNA: TGCGCCAGCAGCCCAGGGACAGGGATTCACTATGGCTACACCTTC
length: 14; J: TRBJ2-2; D: -; size: once; V: TRBV6-5; CDR3: CASSLLAPGGELFF; DNA: TGTGCCAGCAGCCTACTCGCCCCAGGCGGGGAGCTGTTTTTT
length: 18; J: TRBJ1-3; D: -; size: -; V: TRBV9; CDR3: CASSSTHRVDLLGNTIYF; DNA: TGTGCCAGCAGTTCTACTCATCGGGTGGACCTACTAGGAAACACCATATATTTT
length: 12; J: TRBJ2-2; D: -; size: -; V: TRBV12-5; CDR3: CASGRGTGELFF; DNA: TGTGCTAGTGGCCGGGGGACCGGGGAGCTGTTTTTT
length: 15; J: TRBJ1-5; D: -; size: -; V: TRBV6-5; CDR3: CASSYSGSSNQPQHF; DNA: TGTGCCAGCAGTTACTCAGGGAGTAGCAATCAGCCCCAGCATTTT
length: 14; J: TRBJ2-7; D: -; size: -; V: TRBV27; CDR3: CAINPTGTGDEQYF; DNA: TGTGCCATCAACCCTACAGGGACGGGTGACGAGCAGTACTTC
length: 15; J: TRBJ1-1; D: -; size: few; V: TRBV11-2; CDR3: CASRMDSQKNTEAFF; DNA: TGTGCCAGCAGAATGGACAGCCAAAAGAACACTGAAGCTTTCTTT